The clone carrying this TCR beta chain was observed a single time. This specimen comes from a study of CD8 T cells in Susac syndrome. Trimming at V came to 1 base and at J to 4 bases, leaving 18 bases not matched to a gene. CDR1 and CDR2 (germline): GTSNPN, SVGIG (reference sequence). The length of the CDR3 is 19 residues. The multiple sclerosis control group was made up of treatment-naive patients with stable or active relapsing-remitting disease. With random hexamers, reverse transcription was performed on about 0.45 to 1 ug of RNA. TCRdb itself ran the immunoSEQ multiplex PCR reads through MiXCR, one entry per CDR3 protein. This sample has 190,000 or so distinct CDR3 sequences, with around 95% found just once.

This clonotype originated in a human donor with multiple sclerosis. Material for sequencing was CD4+ T cells from PBMCs. The chain uses TRBV30 and TRBJ2-1, with 8 bases aligning to TRBD1. The CDR3 sequence is CAWSELGQGNAGTYNEQFF. The CDR3 nucleotides are TGTGCCTGGAGTGAACTCGGACAGGGAAACGCGGGGACATACAATGAGCAGTTCTTC.